One and the same sample provided the 32 T cell receptor beta chains below, sequenced in a study of blood T cell repertoires in COVID-19. Measured with immunoSEQ multiplex PCR; TCRdb has only the in-frame clones, and not every one. The sample holds approximately 220,000 clones, nearly 90% seen once. Input material: PBMCs or T cells enriched from blood (not recorded which). These receptors were obtained from a man younger than 40 who had been exposed to COVID-19.

This chain joins TRBV21-1 and TRBJ2-7; no DNA check was done on the table's D call, TRBD1. TRBV21-1 is termed a pseudogene. This CDR3 is built from 17 residues. As DNA, the CDR3 is TGTGCCAGCAGCAATAGACAGGGTTTGTTGGGTTGCTACGAGCAGTACTTC. As protein: CASSNRQGLLGCYEQYF.

The chain has TRBV5-5 and TRBJ1-1, with 11 bases that match TRBD1. The CDR3 consists of 17 residues. V was pared by 2 bases and J by 5 bases, with 11 bases of the junction left unmatched. Germline V gene data show CDR1 as SGHKS and CDR2 as YYEKEE (reference sequence). The CDR3: CASSFGTGGSPKTEAFF. The CDR3 nucleotides read TGTGCCAGCAGCTTCGGGACAGGGGGTTCTCCTAAGACTGAAGCTTTCTTT.

The genes are TRBV2 and TRBJ2-2; 7 positions match TRBD2. The CDR3 extends over 15 amino acids. Trimming at V came to 9 bases and at J to 4 bases, leaving 11 bases not matched to a gene. CDR1 is SNHLY, CDR2 FYNNEI, per germline. The chain's CDR3 is CARKESSGATGELFF. CDR3 nucleotides: TGTGCCAGAAAGGAATCTAGCGGAGCCACCGGGGAGCTGTTTTTT.

This clone has a count of ten or more. The V and J genes are TRBV28 and TRBJ1-4; a weak D match, TRBD1 (5 bases). Germline V CDR1 and CDR2: MDHEN, SYDVKM. The CDR3 runs to 15 residues. V was trimmed by 4 bases and J by 3 bases, leaving 12 bases between them. CDR3 sequence (DNA): TGTGCCAGCAGTTCCCAGGAGGGACCTAATGAAAAACTGTTTTTT. As protein: CASSSQEGPNEKLFF.

The chain is built from TRBV7-9 and TRBJ1-4; 8 nucleotides match TRBD1. This CDR3 region has 15 residues. V lost 5 bases, J lost 2 bases, and 4 bases stayed unmatched. Germline V CDR1 and CDR2: SEHNR, FQNEAQ (reference sequence). The CDR3 nucleotides read TGTGCCAGCAGCGCCCGGACAGGGACTAATGAAAAACTGTTTTTT. Residues: CASSARTGTNEKLFF.

This sequence joins TRBV4-1 and TRBJ2-3; 8 bases align to TRBD1. This CDR3 is 14 amino acids long. Trimming cost V 4 bases and J 6 bases; bases outside gene matches: 6. Germline loops: CDR1 MGHRA, CDR2 YSYEKL. CDR3 sequence: CASSLTGVLDTQYF. In nucleotides, the CDR3 is TGCGCCAGCAGCCTGACAGGGGTTTTGGATACGCAGTATTTT.

J is TRBJ1-2 and V is TRBV12-3 or TRBV12-4; 8 bases match TRBD1. The CDR3 has 12 residues. J gave up 10 bases and V 3 bases, and 4 bases lay outside the gene matches. CDR3 bases: TGTGCCAGCAGTTTCTCAGGGGGCGACTACACCTTC. Its protein is CASSFSGGDYTF.

The rearrangement joins TRBV3-1 (or the pseudogene TRBV3-2) to TRBJ1-5; D remains ambiguous. Per germline, CDR1 LGHDT and CDR2 YNNKEL (reference sequence). Trimming pared 0 bases from V and 0 bases from J, leaving 6 bases between. The CDR3 length is 15 residues. The CDR3 DNA sequence: TGTGCCAGCAGCCAAGACGGTTTTAGCAATCAGCCCCAGCATTTT. Amino acids: CASSQDGFSNQPQHF.

The rearrangement links TRBV19 to TRBJ1-5; 7 nucleotides align to TRBD1. The CDR3 length is 15 residues. Germline lookup yields CDR1 LNHDA and CDR2 SQIVND (reference sequence). Trimming removed 1 base from V and 6 bases from J; junction bases left unmatched: 6. DNA of the CDR3: TGTGCCAGTAGTATAGGGTCCAGGGGGAGTCAGCCCCAGCATTTT. The encoded protein is CASSIGSRGSQPQHF.

Turning to this clone: The sample carries other DNA sequences with the same CDR3. J is TRBJ2-5 and V is TRBV5-1; the match to TRBD2 covers 8 bases. The CDR3 runs 15 residues. V gave up 2 bases and J gave up 5 bases; unmatched junction bases: 8. Germline CDR1 is SGHRS and CDR2 is YFSETQ. Here the CDR3 DNA reads TGCGCCAGCAGCTTCGGTGCGGGGGGCGGGGAGACCCAGTACTTC. Translation gives CASSFGAGGGETQYF.

V gene TRBV9 combines with J gene TRBJ2-7; tentatively, D is TRBD2 (6 bases). Per the germline V gene, CDR1 is SGDLS and CDR2 is YYNGEE. Trimming took 0 bases from V and 2 from J, leaving 15 bases between them. This CDR3 has 16 amino acids. The CDR3 DNA reads TGTGCCAGCAGCGTAGCTGGGGGGACTGCTACCTACGAGCAGTACTTC. Its protein product is CASSVAGGTATYEQYF.

The chain uses TRBV19 and TRBJ2-5, with 10 bases matching TRBD2. Germline V gives CDR1 LNHDA, CDR2 SQIVND (reference sequence). Trimming removed 6 bases from V and 5 bases from J; junction bases left unmatched: 3. This CDR3 is built from 13 residues. The CDR3 nucleotides are TGTGCCAGTAGCCAGACTAGCGGGGAGACCCAGTACTTC. This gives the protein CASSQTSGETQYF.

The chain recombines TRBV2 with TRBJ2-7; possible D gene TRBD1, 6 bases. In germline, CDR1 is SNHLY, CDR2 FYNNEI. The CDR3 contains 14 residues. V lost 4 bases, J lost 1 base, and 11 bases lay in between. The CDR3 region has the DNA TGTGCCAGCAGTGGGTGGACAGCGTCCTACGAGCAGTACTTC. Its translation: CASSGWTASYEQYF. The full variable domain, rest sourced from reference TRBV2 and TRBJ2-7, is EPEVTQTPSHQVTQMGQEVILRCVPISNHLYFYWYRQILGQKVEFLVSFYNNEISEKSEIFDDQFSVERPDGSNFTLKIRSTKLEDSAMYFCASSGWTASYEQYFGPGTRLTVT.

The rearrangement joins TRBV18 to TRBJ1-6; D perhaps matches TRBD1 (5 bases). With 2 bases removed from V and 3 bases from J, the gap between germline ends came to 8 bases. Germline CDR1 and CDR2: KGHSH and LQKENI. The CDR3 is 15 amino acids. In DNA, the CDR3 is TGTGCCAGCTCACCAGGGGCCGACTATAATTCACCCCTCCACTTT. This sequence encodes CASSPGADYNSPLHF.

The chain carries TRBV3-1 (or the pseudogene TRBV3-2) and TRBJ2-5; 7 bases are a match to TRBD1. The germline CDR1 and CDR2 sequences are LGHDT and YNNKEL (reference sequence). J gave up 4 bases and V 0 bases, and 11 bases lay outside the gene matches. This CDR3 is built from 17 residues. The CDR3 region has the DNA TGTGCCAGCAGCCAAGACCATGGGACAGTTTTGCGAGAGACCCAGTACTTC. Its translation is CASSQDHGTVLRETQYF.

The J gene is TRBJ1-4, the V gene TRBV18, with 7 bases that match TRBD1. This CDR3 has 14 amino acids. CDR1 KGHSH and CDR2 LQKENI come from the germline V gene. V was clipped by 4 bases and J by 6 bases; unmatched bases: 5. DNA of the CDR3: TGTGCCAGCTCACAAGGGCAGGGGGATGAAAAACTGTTTTTT. Protein product: CASSQGQGDEKLFF.

The chain combines TRBV2 with TRBJ1-5; D is undetermined. CDR3 length equals 17 residues. V was shortened by 2 bases and J by 4 bases, with 18 bases between the two germline ends. Germline CDR1 SNHLY, CDR2 FYNNEI. This CDR3 reads CASSEFSSLSGNQPQHF. In DNA form, the CDR3 reads TGTGCCAGCAGTGAATTTTCTAGTTTGTCGGGGAATCAGCCCCAGCATTTT.

The chain employs TRBV21-1 and TRBJ1-6; the table's TRBD1 call for D was not verified on the DNA. TRBV21-1 is reported as a pseudogene. There are 16 residues in the CDR3. The CDR3 here is CASSKREQARNSPLHF. The CDR3 DNA follows: TGTGCCAGCAGCAAGAGAGAACAGGCGCGTAATTCACCCCTCCACTTT.

This chain links TRBV5-1 with TRBJ2-7, with TRBD1 matching over 8 bases. Looked up from germline, CDR1 is SGHRS and CDR2 is YFSETQ. With V trimmed by 1 base and J by 7 bases, 13 bases remained unmatched. The CDR3 spans 16 residues. The CDR3 nucleotides are TGCGCCAGCAGCTTGTCTTCCCGGACAGGGTCGGAGGAGCAGTACTTC. It specifies CASSLSSRTGSEEQYF.

This clone was counted only a few times. The chain carries TRBV11-2 and TRBJ2-7; TRBD2 matches at 7 bases. CDR1 is SGHAT and CDR2 is FQNNGV in the germline V gene. V lost 1 base, J lost 3 bases, and 3 bases stayed unmatched. The CDR3 is 14 residues long. The CDR3 region has the DNA TGTGCCAGCAGCTTAGTAACGGGGGGCTACGAGCAGTACTTC. Protein sequence: CASSLVTGGYEQYF.

The CDR3 is CASKSSTDTQYF. The CDR3 DNA reads as TGTGCCAGCAAATCTAGCACAGATACGCAGTATTTT. V is TRBV6-5 and J is TRBJ2-3; D gene ambiguous. Germline V CDR1 and CDR2: MNHEY, SVGAGI. Trimming cost V 7 bases and J 0 bases, with 5 bases left between them. This CDR3 is built from 12 residues.

The chain employs TRBV10-3 and TRBJ2-1; 8 positions match TRBD2. J gave up 3 bases and V 3 bases, and 7 bases lay outside the gene matches. Germline loops: CDR1 ENHRY, CDR2 SYGVKD. The CDR3 length is 16 residues. The CDR3, as DNA: TGTGCCATCAGTGAATCACAAGCGGGGGTCTACAATGAGCAGTTCTTC. Its protein product is CAISESQAGVYNEQFF.

The chain uses TRBV27 and TRBJ1-5; D uncertain. CDR1 is MNHEY, CDR2 SMNVEV, per germline (reference sequence). The germline V and J ends were trimmed by 1 base and 2 bases, with 9 bases remaining between them. This CDR3 spans 15 amino acids. CDR3 DNA: TGTGCCAGCAGTTTATTTGCTGGGCGCAATCAGCCCCAGCATTTT. Its protein product is CASSLFAGRNQPQHF.

The chain uses TRBV5-1 and TRBJ1-3; D remains unclear. This CDR3 is 15 amino acids long. V was clipped by 2 bases and J by 0 bases, with 9 bases between them. Looked up from germline, CDR1 is SGHRS and CDR2 is YFSETQ. The CDR3 DNA is TGCGCCAGCAGCTTACAGCCCGACTCTGGAAACACCATATATTTT. Its protein is CASSLQPDSGNTIYF.

The chain joins TRBV18 to TRBJ1-2; D possibly corresponds to TRBD1 (5 bases). Germline-derived CDR1 and CDR2 are KGHSH and LQKENI. Trimming pared 4 bases from V and 4 bases from J, leaving 10 bases between. The CDR3 totals 13 residues. CDR3 coding DNA: TGTGCCAGCTCACTCGACAGCCTCTATGGCTACACCTTC. Translation gives CASSLDSLYGYTF.

The chain has TRBV19 and TRBJ1-5; D is possibly TRBD1 (6 bases). Germline-derived CDR1 and CDR2 are LNHDA and SQIVND (reference sequence). With 1 base removed from V and 7 bases from J, the gap between germline ends came to 11 bases. The CDR3 is 14 amino acids. The CDR3 DNA reads as TGTGCCAGTAGTATAGTGGGCAGGGGCCAGCCCCAGCATTTT. This encodes CASSIVGRGQPQHF.

This clone was seen once. V and J are TRBV4-2 and TRBJ2-3, with unresolved D. Trimming shortened V by 6 bases and J by 3 bases, and 10 bases separated the two germline ends. Germline CDR1 is LGHNA and CDR2 is YNFKEQ. The CDR3 spans 13 residues. The chain's CDR3 is CASSQLRTDTQYF. The CDR3 nucleotides are TGTGCCAGCAGTCAACTACGAACAGATACGCAGTATTTT.

The CDR3 DNA is TGTGCCAGTAGTATAAGTAGAGGGGGCGGCTATGGCTACACCTTC. This translates into CASSISRGGGYGYTF. The V gene is TRBV19, the J gene TRBJ1-2; 7 bases line up with TRBD1. The CDR3 consists of 15 residues. The V and J ends lost 2 bases and 4 bases, in that order; junction bases with no gene match: 7. Per germline, CDR1 LNHDA and CDR2 SQIVND (reference sequence).

This chain joins TRBV29-1 and TRBJ1-1, with 7 nucleotides matching TRBD1. Germline V lookup: CDR1 SQVTM, CDR2 ANQGSEA. This CDR3 contains 15 residues. After removal of 3 bases from V and 1 base from J, the junction contained 8 bases not matched to a gene. The DNA of the CDR3 is TGCAGCGTTGATGCTGCAGAGGGGGCGAACACTGAAGCTTTCTTT. Residues: CSVDAAEGANTEAFF.

The V and J genes are TRBV19 and TRBJ2-7, with D possibly TRBD2 on 5 matching bases. Trimming took off 5 bases at V and 2 bases at J, with 13 bases between the two ends. The CDR3 contains 14 residues. Germline loops: CDR1 LNHDA, CDR2 SQIVND (reference sequence). CDR3 nucleotides: TGTGCCAGTAGTGCCCGAGGGCCCACCTACGAGCAGTACTTC. Its protein product is CASSARGPTYEQYF.

V and J are TRBV27 and TRBJ2-7; 8 nucleotides line up with TRBD1. Trimming took 5 bases from V and 1 from J; bases not matched to a gene: 7. The CDR3 sequence is 15 residues long. Germline V gene data show CDR1 as MNHEY and CDR2 as SMNVEV (reference sequence). CDR3 amino acids: CASSPSRDRSYEQYF. Here the CDR3 DNA reads TGTGCCAGCAGTCCGTCCCGGGACAGGTCCTACGAGCAGTACTTC.

The chain is built from TRBV4-1 and TRBJ1-3, with D unresolved. CDR1 and CDR2 from the germline V gene are MGHRA and YSYEKL. Trimming took 2 bases from V and 2 from J, leaving 7 bases between them. This CDR3 is 14 amino acids long. The CDR3 DNA reads TGCGCCAGCAGCCAAACCCGGGCTGGAAACACCATATATTTT. This sequence encodes CASSQTRAGNTIYF.